The 21 T cell receptor beta chains given below trace back to one sample, sequenced in a study of blood T cell repertoires in COVID-19 (dated by TCRdb to the early 2020s). Library generation was performed with the immunoSEQ multiplex PCR assay. In its TCRdb copy, this immuneACCESS table keeps in-frame sequences only and misses some clones. Where compared with another copy, unresolved V genes explain less than half of these, and the others have no known cause. The sample profile shows about 57,000 clones; 82% of them were found once. The ten largest clones represent 20% to 25% of the sample. The sequenced sample consisted of peripheral blood. The receptors were gathered from a woman aged 60-70 years with acute or convalescent COVID-19.

The sample holds a few counts of this clone. The chain joins TRBV24-1 to TRBJ1-4, with 7 bases identical to TRBD1. The CDR3 is 15 residues long. Germline V CDR1 and CDR2: KGHDR, SFDVKD. The trim removed 4 bases at V and 7 bases at J, leaving 8 bases unmatched. CDR3 protein: CATSDTGDEGEKLFF. CDR3 in DNA: TGTGCCACCAGTGACACAGGGGATGAGGGTGAAAAACTGTTTTTT.

The chain has TRBV20-1 and TRBJ2-7; no reliable D call. This CDR3 comprises 11 residues. CDR1 and CDR2 from the germline V gene are DFQATT and SNEGSKA (reference sequence). V gave up 0 bases and J gave up 6 bases, with 6 bases separating them. This chain's CDR3 is CSAREIGEQYF. The CDR3 coding sequence is TGCAGTGCTAGAGAGATCGGCGAGCAGTACTTC.

The rearrangement joins TRBV7-8 to TRBJ2-3, with TRBD2 as a possible D gene (6 bases). With 1 base removed from V and 0 bases from J, the gap between germline ends came to 14 bases. The CDR3 covers 17 residues. Germline CDR1 SGHVS, CDR2 FQNEAQ. The CDR3 region has the DNA TGTGCCAGCAGCTTAGATGGGCGCGGGGCTAGCACAGATACGCAGTATTTT. This codes for CASSLDGRGASTDTQYF.

V is TRBV2 and J is TRBJ2-5; TRBD1 matches 9 bases. Unmatched junction bases numbered 7, after V lost 6 bases and J lost 8 bases. CDR3 size: 13 residues. Germline V gene sequence: CDR1 SNHLY, CDR2 FYNNEI. CDR3 DNA sequence: TGTGCCAGCAGCGGGGACAGGGTCGACACCCAGTACTTC. Protein: CASSGDRVDTQYF.

This sequence joins TRBV30 and TRBJ2-7; D uncertain. Trimming left V 0 bases short and J 1 base short, with 4 bases between. CDR1 is GTSNPN and CDR2 is SVGIG in the germline V gene (reference sequence). This CDR3 spans 12 amino acids. In DNA form, the CDR3 reads TGTGCCTGGAGTGTACGGTCCTACGAGCAGTACTTC. Protein: CAWSVRSYEQYF.

The rearrangement joins TRBV24-1 to TRBJ2-1, with TRBD2 matching over 12 bases. V lost 3 bases to trimming and J lost 3 bases; unmatched junction nucleotides: 2. Germline-derived CDR1 and CDR2 are KGHDR and SFDVKD. This CDR3 spans 16 amino acids. This CDR3 reads CATSDPSGGDYNEQFF. The CDR3 nucleotides read TGTGCCACCAGTGATCCTAGCGGGGGGGACTACAATGAGCAGTTCTTC.

The CDR3 sequence is CASSPPGRGHTDTQYF. CDR3 nucleotide sequence: TGTGCCAGCTCACCACCTGGCAGGGGTCACACAGATACGCAGTATTTT. V is TRBV18 and J is TRBJ2-3, with D maybe TRBD1 (6 bases). There are 16 residues in the CDR3. Between the trimmed V and J ends, which lost 0 bases and 2 bases, there was a span of 12 bases. In germline, CDR1 is KGHSH, CDR2 LQKENI.

The chain has TRBV5-4 and TRBJ2-1; D is perhaps TRBD2 (7 bases). The CDR3 contains 15 residues. Germline-derived CDR1 and CDR2 are SGHNT and YYREEE (reference sequence). With 2 bases removed from V and 4 bases from J, the gap between germline ends came to 13 bases. The CDR3 spells CASSFGGGQYNEQFF. DNA for the CDR3: TGTGCCAGCAGCTTCGGCGGGGGACAATACAATGAGCAGTTCTTC.

The gene calls are TRBV5-8 and TRBJ2-7, with 7 positions matching TRBD1. Looked up from germline, CDR1 is SGHTS and CDR2 is YDEGEE. V shed 4 bases and J 2 bases; nucleotides not matched to a gene: 6. CDR3 length: 14 residues. CDR3 region: CASSPGTVTYEQYF. The CDR3 bases are TGTGCCAGCAGCCCCGGGACAGTAACCTACGAGCAGTACTTC.

The rearrangement links TRBV4-1 to TRBJ1-2; 10 nucleotides match TRBD1. V lost 1 base, J lost 8 bases, and 4 bases stayed unmatched. CDR3 length: 14 amino acids. Per the germline V gene, CDR1 is MGHRA and CDR2 is YSYEKL. DNA of the CDR3: TGCGCCAGCAGCCAAGGACAGGGGGCAAGAGGCTACACCTTC. Protein sequence: CASSQGQGARGYTF.

The chain joins TRBV6-5 to TRBJ1-1; tentative D call: TRBD1 (5 bases). The germline V and J ends were trimmed by 8 bases and 4 bases, with 17 bases remaining between them. Germline V gene data show CDR1 as MNHEY and CDR2 as SVGAGI. There are 14 residues in the CDR3. For the CDR3, the DNA is TGTGCCAGCCACAGGAATATCGAAAGCACTGAAGCTTTCTTT. Its translation: CASHRNIESTEAFF.

The chain employs TRBV10-2 and TRBJ2-3, with 10 bases fitting TRBD2. The CDR3 runs to 15 residues. Germline V gene lookup returns CDR1 WSHSY and CDR2 SAAADI. Trimming removed 3 bases from V and 2 bases from J; junction bases left unmatched: 2. The CDR3 region has the DNA TGCGCCAGCAGTGAAGCGGGGGGGAACACAGATACGCAGTATTTT. This gives the protein CASSEAGGNTDTQYF.

The chain carries TRBV7-2 and TRBJ2-7; D remains ambiguous. The CDR3 is 14 residues long. Germline V lookup: CDR1 SGHTA, CDR2 FQGNSA. Trimming shortened V by 1 base and J by 6 bases, and 13 bases separated the two germline ends. CDR3 coding DNA: TGTGCCAGCAGCTTAGGCCCCGCGGTCGGCGAGCAGTACTTC. It specifies CASSLGPAVGEQYF.

The V and J genes are TRBV7-2 and TRBJ1-1; D is unresolved. The CDR3 runs 13 residues. Germline V CDR1 and CDR2: SGHTA, FQGNSA. Between the trimmed V and J ends, which lost 5 bases and 6 bases, there was a span of 13 bases. In DNA, the CDR3 is TGTGCCAGCAGCCACCTATTAAACCCTGAAGCTTTCTTT. Residues: CASSHLLNPEAFF.

The chain employs TRBV30 and TRBJ1-5, with D maybe TRBD1 (5 bases). The length of the CDR3 is 13 residues. Germline V lookup: CDR1 GTSNPN, CDR2 SVGIG (reference sequence). Between the trimmed V and J ends, which lost 1 base and 6 bases, there was a span of 10 bases. In nucleotides, the CDR3 is TGTGCCTGGAGTGGTGGGGGGACTCAGCCCCAGCATTTT. This translates into CAWSGGGTQPQHF.

The chain links TRBV10-2 to TRBJ1-2; perhaps TRBD1 as D (6 bases). V lost 6 bases to trimming and J lost 5 bases, with 13 bases between them. The CDR3 loop spans 13 amino acids. Looked up from germline, CDR1 is WSHSY and CDR2 is SAAADI. The CDR3 loop is CASRGGALYGYTF. The CDR3 DNA reads as TGCGCCAGCAGGGGGGGGGCGCTTTATGGCTACACCTTC.

The rearrangement joins TRBV24-1 to TRBJ2-2, with a tentative D call TRBD2 (5 bases). The V end lost 7 bases, the J end lost 3 bases, and 5 bases lay between the germline ends. Germline-derived CDR1 and CDR2 are KGHDR and SFDVKD. CDR3 size: 12 residues. In DNA, the CDR3 is TGTGCCACCAGCGGGGACACCGGGGAGCTGTTTTTT. This codes for CATSGDTGELFF.

The chain has TRBV10-3 and TRBJ2-3; 7 bases are shared with TRBD2. The V gene end was trimmed by 10 bases and the J gene end by 2 bases; junction bases not matched to a gene: 15. Per germline, CDR1 ENHRY and CDR2 SYGVKD. This CDR3 is built from 16 residues. Here the CDR3 reads CATTGRAGVSTDTQYF. The CDR3 DNA reads as TGTGCCACCACGGGGCGGGCGGGGGTATCCACAGATACGCAGTATTTT.

This clone was recorded a few times. The V call is TRBV19, the J call TRBJ2-5; 7 positions match TRBD1. Germline V gene data show CDR1 as LNHDA and CDR2 as SQIVND (reference sequence). J gave up 4 bases and V 5 bases, and 7 bases lay outside the gene matches. The CDR3 is made up of 14 amino acids. CDR3: CASSVKQGRETQYF. The DNA for the CDR3 is TGTGCCAGTAGTGTTAAACAGGGGAGAGAGACCCAGTACTTC.

This clone was counted only a few times. V usage is TRBV5-6 and J usage is TRBJ1-2; D may be TRBD1 (6 bases). The CDR3 is 15 amino acids. V was shortened by 6 bases and J by 4 bases, with 19 bases between the two germline ends. CDR1 and CDR2 (germline): SGHDT, YYEEEE. CDR3 sequence (DNA): TGTGCCAGCACCGCTCTTGGGGGGGGCATCTATGGCTACACCTTC. Its translation: CASTALGGGIYGYTF.

The chain recombines TRBV24-1 with TRBJ2-1, with TRBD2 identical over 9 bases. The germline CDR1 and CDR2 sequences are KGHDR and SFDVKD. This CDR3 has 17 residues. The trim removed 4 bases at V and 5 bases at J, leaving 11 bases unmatched. The CDR3 DNA is TGTGCCACCAGTGACCCCCCGCGGGGGGGTAGGAACAATGAGCAGTTCTTC. Translation: CATSDPPRGGRNNEQFF.